Here is one T cell receptor (beta chain) with its context. These data originate in a study of blood T cell repertoires in COVID-19. Profiled with immunoSEQ multiplex PCR; TCRdb holds only in-frame clones, not every one. The sample records 150,000 or so clones, almost 90% being singletons. The V gene's germline CDR1 is GTSNPN and CDR2 SVGIG (reference sequence). The CDR3 is made up of 11 amino acids. V lost 3 bases to trimming and J lost 10 bases, with 12 bases between them. This rearrangement joins TRBV30 to TRBJ1-1; D possibly corresponds to TRBD1 (5 bases). Material: peripheral blood. This TCR derives from a woman in her fifties or sixties with acute or convalescent COVID-19. The CDR3 loop reads CAWSAGTGAFF. DNA of the CDR3: TGTGCCTGGAGCGCGGGGACGGGAGCTTTCTTT. The full variable domain, completed using reference TRBV30 and TRBJ1-1, is SQTIHQWPATLVQPVGSPLSLECTVEGTSNPNLYWYRQAAGRGLQLLFYSVGIGQISSEVPQNLSASRPQDRQFILSSKKLLLSDSGFYLCAWSAGTGAFFGQGTRLTVV.